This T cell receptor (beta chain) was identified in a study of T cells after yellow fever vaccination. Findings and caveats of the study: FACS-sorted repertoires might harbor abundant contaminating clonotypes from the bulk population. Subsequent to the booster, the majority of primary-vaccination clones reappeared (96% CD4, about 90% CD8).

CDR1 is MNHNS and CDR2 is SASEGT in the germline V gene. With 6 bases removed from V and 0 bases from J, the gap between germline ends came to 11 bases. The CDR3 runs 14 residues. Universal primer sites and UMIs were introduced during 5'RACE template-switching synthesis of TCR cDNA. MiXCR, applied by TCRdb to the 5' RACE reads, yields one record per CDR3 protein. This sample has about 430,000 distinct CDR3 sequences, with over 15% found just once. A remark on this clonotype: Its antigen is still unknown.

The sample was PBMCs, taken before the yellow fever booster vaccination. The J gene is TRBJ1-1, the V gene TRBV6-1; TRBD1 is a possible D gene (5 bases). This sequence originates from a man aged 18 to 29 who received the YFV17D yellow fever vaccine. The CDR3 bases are TGTGCCAGCAGCCGGGACGGGATGAACACTGAAGCTTTCTTT. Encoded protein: CASSRDGMNTEAFF.